The 13 T cell receptor beta chains reported below all come from one sample, sequenced in a study of cytomegalovirus exposure and HLA in healthy donors. The PCR contained 60 Vbeta and 13 Jbeta primers. TCRdb's copy holds only in-frame clones and misses some; the assay was immunoSEQ multiplex PCR. The profile shows over 150,000 clones, around three quarters of them singletons. Sequences were obtained from PBMCs. The receptors come from a man aged 40-49 years in good health and CMV-seronegative.

The CDR3 sequence is CSVGRDRTNYGYTF. For the CDR3, the DNA is TGCAGCGTAGGAAGGGACAGAACTAACTATGGCTACACCTTC. This chain uses TRBV29-1 with TRBJ1-2; TRBD1 agrees at 7 bases. The V segment lost 6 bases and the J segment 0 bases; nucleotides outside the gene matches: 7. The CDR3 is made up of 14 amino acids. Germline V gene lookup returns CDR1 SQVTM and CDR2 ANQGSEA.

The V gene is TRBV7-2, the J gene TRBJ2-5, with 9 bases fitting TRBD1. Germline V CDR1 and CDR2: SGHTA, FQGNSA. V dropped 5 bases and J dropped 5; count of bases not matched to a gene: 6. The CDR3 is made up of 14 amino acids. For the CDR3, the DNA is TGTGCCAGCAGCGCCAACAGGGGGCGGGAGACCCAGTACTTC. Its translation: CASSANRGRETQYF. The whole variable domain, remainder taken from reference TRBV7-2 and TRBJ2-5, is GAGVSQSPSNKVTEKGKDVELRCDPISGHTALYWYRQSLGQGLEFLIYFQGNSAPDKSGLPSDRFSAERTGGSVSTLTIQRTQQEDSAVYLCASSANRGRETQYFGPGTRLLVL.

The chain is built from TRBV29-1 and TRBJ2-1; the match to TRBD2 covers 8 bases. CDR1 is SQVTM, CDR2 ANQGSEA, per germline. The CDR3 spans 17 residues. After removal of 4 bases from V and 6 bases from J, the junction contained 17 bases not matched to a gene. Here the CDR3 DNA reads TGCAGCGTTGTTGGGCTAGCGGGCGCACGATCGGCCAATGAGCAGTTCTTC. Protein: CSVVGLAGARSANEQFF.

This clone was observed once. The genes are TRBV6-1 and TRBJ1-5; tentatively, D is TRBD1 (5 bases). In germline, CDR1 is MNHNS, CDR2 SASEGT. V lost 3 bases, J lost 6 bases, and 12 bases lay in between. The CDR3 consists of 14 residues. This chain's CDR3 is CASSEEGWGQPQHF. Here the CDR3 DNA reads TGTGCCAGCAGTGAGGAGGGGTGGGGTCAGCCCCAGCATTTT.

The rearrangement links TRBV16 to TRBJ1-2, with 11 bases aligning to TRBD1. The CDR3 loop spans 14 amino acids. After removal of 2 bases from V and 6 bases from J, the junction contained 2 bases not matched to a gene. Germline values: CDR1 KGHSY, CDR2 FQNENV. The CDR3 DNA reads as TGTGCCAGCAGCCAAAGGACAGGGGGCGATGGCTACACCTTC. Translating it yields CASSQRTGGDGYTF.

V usage is TRBV27 and J usage is TRBJ2-2, with TRBD2 identical over 8 bases. The germline V gene has CDR1 MNHEY and CDR2 SMNVEV (reference sequence). The CDR3 runs to 15 residues. V lost 8 bases to trimming and J lost 2 bases; unmatched junction nucleotides: 7. The CDR3, as DNA: TGTGCCAGCCGCCTTGTAGCGGGAAACACCGGGGAGCTGTTTTTT. Amino acid sequence: CASRLVAGNTGELFF.

The CDR3: CASSLQVFHGYTF. As DNA, the CDR3 is TGTGCCAGCAGTTTGCAGGTTTTTCATGGCTACACCTTC. The chain uses TRBV28 and TRBJ1-2; D gene ambiguous. Germline V gives CDR1 MDHEN, CDR2 SYDVKM. This CDR3 has 13 amino acids. V lost 3 bases, J lost 6 bases, and 11 bases lay in between.

The chain uses TRBV7-9 and TRBJ2-5; the D gene is possibly TRBD2 (6 bases). The CDR3 loop spans 16 amino acids. Germline CDR1 and CDR2: SEHNR and FQNEAQ (reference sequence). V lost 5 bases and J lost 11, with 27 bases in between. The CDR3 protein is CASSPTYGRRVEEQYF. The CDR3, as DNA: TGTGCCAGCAGCCCAACGTACGGGAGAAGAGTCGAGGAGCAGTACTTC.

The chain carries TRBV5-1 and TRBJ1-1; D is possibly TRBD1 (5 bases). V was shortened by 3 bases and J by 0 bases, with 15 bases between the two germline ends. The germline V gene encodes CDR1 SGHRS and CDR2 YFSETQ. CDR3 length: 16 residues. The CDR3: CASSWGGRGMNTEAFF. The CDR3 nucleotides read TGCGCCAGCAGCTGGGGGGGGAGGGGAATGAACACTGAAGCTTTCTTT.

The chain combines TRBV19 with TRBJ2-1; 9 bases are a match to TRBD2. This CDR3 region has 16 residues. V lost 1 base, J lost 0 bases, and 1 base stayed unmatched. Germline V lookup: CDR1 LNHDA, CDR2 SQIVND (reference sequence). The CDR3 nucleotides are TGTGCCAGTAGTATAGTTAGCGGGAGCTCCTACAATGAGCAGTTCTTC. Protein: CASSIVSGSSYNEQFF.

This clone was observed a handful of times. The CDR3 reads CASSLYGLNTEAFF. The DNA for the CDR3 is TGTGCCAGCAGCTTATATGGACTTAACACTGAAGCTTTCTTT. This chain connects TRBV7-2 to TRBJ1-1; D remains ambiguous. Germline V gene data show CDR1 as SGHTA and CDR2 as FQGNSA. The CDR3 has 14 amino acids. V lost 2 bases and J lost 2, with 9 bases in between.

The CDR3 bases are TGTGCCAGCAGCTTGATGGCTAGCACAGATACGCAGTATTTT. It yields the protein CASSLMASTDTQYF. This rearrangement joins TRBV7-2 to TRBJ2-3, with no clear D. The germline V and J ends were trimmed by 3 bases and 0 bases, with 7 bases remaining between them. This CDR3 comprises 14 residues. Germline V gene sequence: CDR1 SGHTA, CDR2 FQGNSA.

The chain combines TRBV2 with TRBJ2-7, with D perhaps matching TRBD1 (6 bases). The V end was cut by 5 bases, the J end by 4 bases, with 24 bases between. Germline-derived CDR1 and CDR2 are SNHLY and FYNNEI. The length of the CDR3 is 17 residues. The CDR3 DNA reads as TGTGCCAGCAGTTTGATCCGGGACACAAACCCCCGTTACGAGCAGTACTTC. Its translation: CASSLIRDTNPRYEQYF. Full variable domain (outside the CDR3, taken from reference TRBV2 and TRBJ2-7): EPEVTQTPSHQVTQMGQEVILRCVPISNHLYFYWYRQILGQKVEFLVSFYNNEISEKSEIFDDQFSVERPDGSNFTLKIRSTKLEDSAMYFCASSLIRDTNPRYEQYFGPGTRLTVT.